A selection of T cell receptor beta chains follows, all from one sample in a study of T cell responses to AZD1222 COVID-19 vaccine. The table came from immunoSEQ multiplex PCR; TCRdb's copy has only in-frame clones and leaves some out. The profile shows more than 140,000 clones, around nine tenths of them singletons. The material was peripheral blood, obtained on day 0 of AZD1222 vaccination. These receptors were obtained from an adult in good health. CDR3s include the opening cysteine and the closing phenylalanine or tryptophan. The order of the fields is D gene, V gene, clone size, J gene, CDR3 protein, CDR3 DNA. The D gene is left open where the match is weak. Clone size is stated in some rows and not others, as once, few, many or a class when expanded.

>NA|TRBV14|once|TRBJ1-6
CASSPKSSSYNSPLHF
TGTGCCAGCAGCCCCAAATCAAGCTCCTATAATTCACCCCTCCACTTT
>TRBD1|TRBV7-9|few|TRBJ2-6
CASRNDRASWQAGANVLTF
TGTGCCAGCAGAAACGACAGGGCTTCGTGGCAGGCTGGGGCCAACGTCCTGACTTTC
>NA|TRBV9|NA|TRBJ2-1
CASSGGSGYNEQFF
TGTGCCAGCAGCGGTGGGTCTGGCTACAATGAGCAGTTCTTC
>NA|TRBV6-6|many|TRBJ1-1
CASSYSGEYTEAFF
TGTGCCAGCAGTTACTCGGGAGAGTACACTGAAGCTTTCTTT
>TRBD1|TRBV2|NA|TRBJ1-2
CASTSGTGFGYGYTF
TGTGCCAGCACCTCCGGGACAGGGTTCGGCTATGGCTACACCTTC
>NA|TRBV7-9|NA|TRBJ2-7
CASSLNNPLPYEQYF
TGTGCCAGCAGCTTAAACAACCCTCTTCCCTACGAGCAGTACTTC
>NA|TRBV19|NA|TRBJ1-1
CASITPTGFAFF
TGTGCCAGTATCACTCCTACAGGGTTTGCTTTCTTT
>TRBD1|TRBV6-5|NA|TRBJ2-7
CASAPGQEAVRGYF
TGTGCCAGCGCTCCGGGACAGGAGGCCGTTAGGGGGTACTTC
>TRBD2|TRBV5-1|NA|TRBJ2-1
CASTKGGGLAGGFYNEQFF
TGCGCCAGCACCAAAGGAGGGGGACTAGCGGGAGGCTTCTACAATGAGCAGTTCTTC
>TRBD1|TRBV19|few|TRBJ2-6
CASSPGQGSSGANVLTF
TGTGCCAGTAGTCCGGGACAGGGGTCGTCTGGGGCCAACGTCCTGACTTTC
>NA|TRBV6-1|NA|TRBJ1-1
CASSDGGTKFYTEAFF
TGTGCCAGCAGTGATGGGGGAACCAAATTTTACACTGAAGCTTTCTTT
>NA|TRBV19|NA|TRBJ1-5
CASSWGLSNQPQHF
TGTGCCAGTAGTTGGGGATTGAGCAATCAGCCCCAGCATTTT
>NA|TRBV6-6|NA|TRBJ2-3
CASSRDLTDTQYF
TGTGCCAGCAGTCGGGACCTCACAGATACGCAGTATTTT
>NA|TRBV11-3|once|TRBJ2-1
CASSLGVAAYNEQFF
TGTGCCAGCAGCCTCGGGGTAGCGGCCTACAATGAGCAGTTCTTC
>NA|TRBV13|NA|TRBJ2-2
CASSLGNTGELFF
TGTGCCAGCAGCCTTGGGAACACCGGGGAGCTGTTTTTT
>NA|TRBV5-6|NA|TRBJ1-5
CASSLAGVGRQPQHF
TGTGCCAGCAGCTTGGCCGGGGTCGGGCGTCAGCCCCAGCATTTT
>NA|TRBV2|NA|TRBJ2-7
CASSASRTWYEQYF
TGTGCCAGCAGTGCCTCCAGGACTTGGTACGAGCAGTACTTC
>NA|TRBV29-1|NA|TRBJ1-1
CSVHDRMNTEAFF
TGCAGCGTTCATGACAGGATGAACACTGAAGCTTTCTTT
>NA|TRBV10-3|once|TRBJ2-7
CAISDTYEQYF
TGTGCCATCAGTGATACCTATGAGCAGTACTTC
>NA|TRBV5-8|NA|TRBJ2-5
CASSVGWGAGETQYF
TGTGCCAGCAGCGTAGGGTGGGGAGCCGGCGAGACCCAGTACTTC
>TRBD2|TRBV19|NA|TRBJ2-7
CASSMFGMTSGSPWEQYF
TGTGCCAGTAGTATGTTCGGCATGACTAGCGGGAGTCCTTGGGAGCAGTACTTC
>NA|TRBV6-2/TRBV6-3|NA|TRBJ2-1
CASSHYGTNINEQFF
TGTGCCAGCAGTCATTACGGGACAAACATCAATGAGCAGTTCTTC
>NA|TRBV6-5|NA|TRBJ1-6
CASSYEWQGNSPLHF
TGTGCCAGCAGTTACGAGTGGCAGGGTAATTCACCCCTCCACTTT
>NA|TRBV5-4|once|TRBJ1-1
CASSLPRGAGTEAFF
TGTGCCAGCAGCTTGCCTCGGGGGGCAGGCACTGAAGCTTTCTTT
>TRBD2|TRBV6-5|NA|TRBJ2-1
CASSYSKASGSDEQFF
TGTGCCAGCAGTTACTCGAAGGCTAGCGGGAGCGATGAGCAGTTCTTC
>TRBD2|TRBV24-1|NA|TRBJ2-1
CATSDIGLASYNEQFF
TGTGCCACCAGTGACATAGGACTAGCCTCCTACAATGAGCAGTTCTTC
>NA|TRBV6-5|NA|TRBJ2-1
CASDRSGNEQFF
TGTGCCAGCGACAGATCCGGCAATGAGCAGTTCTTC
>NA|TRBV4-1|NA|TRBJ1-4
CASSPRQATNEKLFF
TGCGCCAGCAGCCCTCGACAGGCAACTAATGAAAAACTGTTTTTT
>TRBD1|TRBV19|NA|TRBJ1-1
CASSMTGVATEAFF
TGTGCCAGTAGTATGACAGGGGTGGCCACTGAAGCTTTCTTT
>NA|TRBV4-2|NA|TRBJ2-2
CASSQDAGRLGTGELFF
TGTGCCAGCAGCCAAGATGCGGGGAGATTAGGCACCGGGGAGCTGTTTTTT
>TRBD2|TRBV3-1/TRBV3-2|once|TRBJ2-3
CASSQGAGTSGIEGTDTQYF
TGTGCCAGCAGCCAAGGGGCCGGGACTAGCGGAATCGAGGGCACAGATACGCAGTATTTT
>NA|TRBV7-9|NA|TRBJ1-6
CASSFVGTNSPLHF
TGTGCCAGCAGCTTCGTGGGGACGAATTCACCCCTCCACTTT
>NA|TRBV7-6|NA|TRBJ2-6
CASSRDLSGANVLTF
TGTGCCAGCAGCCGGGACTTATCTGGGGCCAACGTCCTGACTTTC
>NA|TRBV5-5|NA|TRBJ2-1
CASSFPGNRDEQFF
TGTGCCAGCAGCTTTCCCGGAAACAGGGATGAGCAGTTCTTC
>TRBD2|TRBV27|NA|TRBJ2-7
CASSPTSGGEQYF
TGTGCCAGCAGTCCTACTAGCGGTGGCGAGCAGTACTTC